This T cell receptor (beta chain) was captured by sequencing in a study of a mutant IDH1 vaccine in newly diagnosed glioma. Points on this clone: The target antigen is unknown.

The protocol was immunoSEQ multiplex PCR, while the TCRdb copy is restricted to in-frame clones and leaves out a portion. Found here are about 85,000 clones, approximately 89% of them singletons; the top ten hold 0.7% to 0.95%. Time point of the sample: week 47, end of study. Vaccinated patients received 300 ug of mutant IDH1 20-mer peptide per dose, with topical imiquimod. The CDR3 is 16 residues long. Trimming removed 4 bases from V and 7 bases from J; junction bases left unmatched: 13. Germline values: CDR1 SGHRS, CDR2 YFSETQ. The sequencing here drew on PBMCs, taken from a glioma patient whose treatment included an IDH1 peptide vaccine. The TCR comes from a woman aged 50 to 65 with glioma. The chain is built from TRBV5-1 and TRBJ2-1; 8 bases line up with TRBD1. The DNA of the CDR3 is TGCGCCAGCAGCCCCGGACAGGGTATGAGTAGTAATGAGCAGTTCTTC. This sequence encodes CASSPGQGMSSNEQFF.